This T cell receptor (beta chain) is drawn from a study of technical replicates of blood from a few donors. The length of the CDR3 is 16 residues. The ends lost 2 bases at V and 6 bases at J; junction bases unmatched: 8. Germline V CDR1 and CDR2: MGHRA, YSYEKL. Libraries were prepared by immunoSEQ multiplex PCR; TCRdb keeps only in-frame clonotypes and omits some of them. Among tens of thousands of clones, roughly 95% were seen once, and the ten largest hold 0.3% to 0.4%. This sequence was found in a human donor in good health. The genes are TRBV4-1 and TRBJ2-1; TRBD2 aligns across 9 bases. Sequenced material: T cells isolated from PBMCs. The CDR3 DNA reads TGCGCCAGCAGCCAAACCCCGCTAGCGGGGTCCAATGAGCAGTTCTTC. As protein: CASSQTPLAGSNEQFF.